A single sample is the source of the 10 T cell receptor beta chains below, sequenced in a study of OX40 agonist ivuxolimab in advanced cancers. Here immunoSEQ multiplex PCR was the method, and the copy in TCRdb shows in-frame clones only, minus some. This table has around 67,000 clones, roughly nine tenths appearing once. This material consisted of CD4+ or CD8+ T cells sorted from blood, taken in a trial of the OX40 agonist ivuxolimab. These receptor sequences come from an adult with an advanced solid tumor such as melanoma, head and neck, liver or kidney cancer.

The V and J genes are TRBV6-6 and TRBJ2-2; tentatively, D is TRBD1 (6 bases). Germline lookup yields CDR1 MNHNY and CDR2 SVGAGI (reference sequence). This CDR3 comprises 14 residues. Between the trimmed V and J ends, which lost 6 bases and 2 bases, there was a span of 10 bases. CDR3 DNA: TGTGCCAGCAGGACAGGATTTAACACCGGGGAGCTGTTTTTT. Residues: CASRTGFNTGELFF.

The rearrangement uses TRBV6-5 and TRBJ2-2; a possible D gene is TRBD2 (5 bases). The CDR3 is 14 residues long. V was shortened by 0 bases and J by 6 bases, with 8 bases between the two germline ends. CDR1 is MNHEY, CDR2 SVGAGI, per germline. The CDR3 coding sequence is TGTGCCAGCAGTTACTCGAGGCGGGCCGGGGAGCTGTTTTTT. This sequence encodes CASSYSRRAGELFF.

The CDR3 region has the DNA TGTGCCAGTAGTATCCCGACTAACAGGGCTAGCAACGTCCTGACTTTC. This sequence encodes CASSIPTNRASNVLTF. The chain recombines TRBV19 with TRBJ2-6; D might be TRBD1 (6 bases). The CDR3 runs 16 residues. CDR1 and CDR2 (germline): LNHDA, SQIVND (reference sequence). Trimming removed 3 bases at V and 9 bases at J, with 18 bases between.

The chain joins TRBV7-2 to TRBJ1-1; a weak D match, TRBD1 (5 bases). Trimming took off 5 bases at V and 4 bases at J, with 14 bases between the two ends. Germline CDR1 SGHTA, CDR2 FQGNSA. The CDR3 runs 14 residues. CDR3 DNA: TGTGCCAGCAGCGAGCAGGGTGGGTTCACTGAAGCTTTCTTT. Residues: CASSEQGGFTEAFF.

The chain employs TRBV20-1 and TRBJ1-1; no clear D gene. The CDR3 covers 11 residues. Per the germline V gene, CDR1 is DFQATT and CDR2 is SNEGSKA (reference sequence). The V end was cut by 0 bases, the J end by 6 bases, with 5 bases between. The CDR3 DNA is TGCAGTGCTAGAGATCCAGCTGAAGCTTTCTTT. Its translation is CSARDPAEAFF.

This rearrangement joins TRBV6-5 to TRBJ2-7; no firm D call. The V end was cut by 0 bases, the J end by 0 bases, with 6 bases between. This CDR3 comprises 14 residues. In germline, CDR1 is MNHEY, CDR2 SVGAGI. The CDR3 sequence is CASSYSVRSYEQYF. In nucleotides, the CDR3 is TGTGCCAGCAGTTACTCGGTCCGCTCCTACGAGCAGTACTTC.

The DNA for the CDR3 is TGTGCCAGCTCCCGGGACAGAGCCTACGAGCAGTACTTC. It yields the protein CASSRDRAYEQYF. V gene TRBV7-7 combines with J gene TRBJ2-7; 7 positions match TRBD1. Germline V CDR1 and CDR2: SSHAT, FNYEAQ (reference sequence). J gave up 2 bases and V 8 bases, and 6 bases lay outside the gene matches. CDR3 size: 13 residues.

The chain couples TRBV5-4 to TRBJ2-3; no clear D. Trimming removed 3 bases from V and 0 bases from J, with 8 bases in between. The CDR3 extends over 14 amino acids. Germline lookup yields CDR1 SGHNT and CDR2 YYREEE (reference sequence). The CDR3 protein is CASSSVRSTDTQYF. The DNA of the CDR3 is TGTGCCAGCAGCTCTGTACGAAGCACAGATACGCAGTATTTT.

The chain employs TRBV2 and TRBJ2-5, with 9 bases matching TRBD1. CDR1 is SNHLY, CDR2 FYNNEI, per germline. The CDR3 spans 14 residues. Trimming took 8 bases from V and 2 from J; bases not matched to a gene: 6. The CDR3 nucleotides read TGTGCCAGCGAACCGGGACAGGGACAAGAGACCCAGTACTTC. Amino acids: CASEPGQGQETQYF.

This chain joins TRBV10-3 and TRBJ2-6; the match to TRBD1 covers 8 bases. The CDR3 is made up of 18 amino acids. CDR1 and CDR2 (germline): ENHRY, SYGVKD. With 7 bases clipped from V and 0 bases from J, the junction kept 11 bases outside the gene matches. CDR3 DNA sequence: TGTGCCATCACCGCTTGGGACAGGCTGTACTCTGGGGCCAACGTCCTGACTTTC. Translated: CAITAWDRLYSGANVLTF.